Presented here are 13 T cell receptor beta chains from one specimen sequenced in a study of T cells in Graves' hyperthyroidism and ophthalmopathy. The CDR3 regions of TCR beta were amplified from RNA transcripts. First-round RT-PCR targeting the TCR CDR3 was performed with the HTBI primer set. TCRdb redid the calling of the multiplex PCR reads with MiXCR, one entry per CDR3 protein. The sample shows hundreds of thousands of distinct CDR3 sequences, 15% to 17% of them seen only once. Material: blood. These receptors all come from a woman aged 18-29 years with Graves' hyperthyroidism that later progressed to Graves' ophthalmopathy.

The chain uses TRBV19 and TRBJ2-7, with 8 positions matching TRBD2. The CDR3 extends over 15 amino acids. Germline-derived CDR1 and CDR2 are LNHDA and SQIVND (reference sequence). Unmatched junction bases numbered 7, after V lost 6 bases and J lost 0 bases. CDR3 loop: CASRTAGGHSYEQYF. In DNA, the CDR3 is TGTGCCAGTAGAACCGCGGGGGGCCACTCCTACGAGCAGTACTTC. Using reference TRBV19 and TRBJ2-7 for the parts outside the CDR3, the full variable domain is DGGITQSPKYLFRKEGQNVTLSCEQNLNHDAMYWYRQDPGQGLRLIYYSQIVNDFQKGDIAEGYSVSREKKESFPLTVTSAQKNPTAFYLCASRTAGGHSYEQYFGPGTRLTVT.

Comments on this clonotype: A much more abundant neighbour one base away suggests this may be a read error. The chain links TRBV20-1 to TRBJ2-3; a weak D match, TRBD1 (5 bases). The CDR3 is 16 amino acids. Per the germline V gene, CDR1 is DFQATT and CDR2 is SNEGSKA (reference sequence). The CDR3 loop is CSAGDLLQGRTDTQYF. The CDR3 DNA sequence: TGCAGTGCTGGAGATCTTTTGCAGGGCCGCACAGATACGCAGTATTTT.

This clonotype came up a few times. The chain carries TRBV5-1 and TRBJ1-2; TRBD1 matches at 9 bases. CDR1 and CDR2 from the germline V gene are SGHRS and YFSETQ. The V segment lost 2 bases and the J segment 1 base; nucleotides outside the gene matches: 3. There are 15 residues in the CDR3. CDR3 nucleotides: TGCGCCAGCAGCTTAACAGGGGGCAATAACTATGGCTACACCTTC. Residues: CASSLTGGNNYGYTF.

This clonotype appeared many times. V usage is TRBV20-1 and J usage is TRBJ2-7; D is possibly TRBD2 (6 bases). The CDR3 covers 15 residues. V lost 0 bases and J 3 bases, leaving 15 bases between the germline ends. The germline V gene encodes CDR1 DFQATT and CDR2 SNEGSKA (reference sequence). This CDR3 is CSARDPAGTYYEQYF. The CDR3 nucleotides read TGCAGTGCTAGAGACCCTGCGGGGACCTACTACGAGCAGTACTTC.

The V and J genes are TRBV19 and TRBJ2-7, with D perhaps being TRBD1 or TRBD2 (6 bases each). Per germline, CDR1 LNHDA and CDR2 SQIVND (reference sequence). Deletions cut 6 bases from V and 3 bases from J, with 21 bases between. The CDR3 extends over 16 amino acids. The CDR3 here is CASSRRGADRNYEQYF. CDR3 in DNA: TGTGCCAGTAGCCGGAGGGGTGCGGACAGAAACTACGAGCAGTACTTC.

V usage is TRBV6-1 and J usage is TRBJ2-3, with D unclear. Germline CDR1 MNHNS, CDR2 SASEGT. Between the trimmed V and J ends, which lost 1 base and 6 bases, there was a span of 11 bases. The CDR3 sequence is 14 residues long. As DNA, the CDR3 is TGTGCCAGCAGTGAAGTGTCGGCCCGGGATACGCAGTATTTT. This translates into CASSEVSARDTQYF.

The chain carries TRBV19 and TRBJ2-1; either TRBD1 or TRBD2 may supply D (5 bases each). CDR1 and CDR2 from the germline V gene are LNHDA and SQIVND (reference sequence). V was shortened by 7 bases and J by 0 bases, with 16 bases between the two germline ends. The CDR3 is 16 residues long. The CDR3 loop reads CASNKGAGGSYNEQFF. The CDR3 nucleotides read TGTGCCAGTAATAAAGGGGCCGGAGGCTCCTACAATGAGCAGTTCTTC.

The chain couples TRBV5-1 to TRBJ2-7, with D tentatively TRBD1 or TRBD2 (5 bases each). This CDR3 spans 16 amino acids. Trimming removed 4 bases from V and 0 bases from J, with 17 bases in between. Germline V CDR1 and CDR2: SGHRS, YFSETQ. CDR3 in DNA: TGCGCCAGCAGCGGGGACCTGGGGCGCCTCTCCTACGAGCAGTACTTC. Encoded protein: CASSGDLGRLSYEQYF.

This clonotype was observed at least ten times. This chain links TRBV20-1 with TRBJ2-7; 7 bases map to TRBD1. This CDR3 is built from 14 residues. Per germline, CDR1 DFQATT and CDR2 SNEGSKA (reference sequence). J gave up 7 bases and V 1 base, and 10 bases lay outside the gene matches. The CDR3 sequence: CSARGGQTTGEQYF. The CDR3 region has the DNA TGCAGTGCTAGAGGGGGACAGACCACAGGGGAGCAGTACTTC.

V and J are TRBV30 and TRBJ2-3; possibly TRBD1 for D (5 bases). Trimming removed 4 bases at V and 4 bases at J, with 12 bases between. Looked up from germline, CDR1 is GTSNPN and CDR2 is SVGIG (reference sequence). The CDR3 totals 13 residues. CDR3 nucleotides: TGTGCCTGGAAGGCAGGGTTCGCAGATACGCAGTATTTT. This sequence encodes CAWKAGFADTQYF. The full variable domain, in which reference TRBV30 and TRBJ2-3 provide the parts outside the CDR3, is SQTIHQWPATLVQPVGSPLSLECTVEGTSNPNLYWYRQAAGRGLQLLFYSVGIGQISSEVPQNLSASRPQDRQFILSSKKLLLSDSGFYLCAWKAGFADTQYFGPGTRLTVL.

In its sample, this clonotype was seen many times. The rearrangement links TRBV3-1 to TRBJ2-2; D not resolved. CDR1 LGHDT and CDR2 YNNKEL come from the germline V gene (reference sequence). Trimming cost V 0 bases and J 4 bases, with 3 bases left between them. The CDR3 sequence is 13 residues long. The CDR3 DNA follows: TGTGCCAGCAGCCAAGATCTCACCGGGGAGCTGTTTTTT. This encodes CASSQDLTGELFF.

This clonotype was counted at least ten times. The chain is built from TRBV3-1 and TRBJ2-1, with TRBD2 matching 7 bases. The germline V gene has CDR1 LGHDT and CDR2 YNNKEL (reference sequence). The CDR3 is 14 residues long. Losses at the gene ends were 4 bases for V and 9 bases for J; bases not matched to a gene: 9. CDR3 residues: CASSLNPGRPEQFF. The CDR3 nucleotides read TGTGCCAGCAGCCTTAACCCCGGGAGGCCTGAGCAGTTCTTC.

This clonotype was counted between two and nine times. This sequence joins TRBV5-1 and TRBJ1-2; 8 nucleotides line up with TRBD1. Germline loops: CDR1 SGHRS, CDR2 YFSETQ. The CDR3 runs to 12 residues. Trimming cost V 4 bases and J 6 bases; bases outside gene matches: 2. The CDR3 loop is CASSQQGDGYTF. The CDR3 DNA reads TGCGCCAGCAGCCAACAGGGGGATGGCTACACCTTC.